The 7 T cell receptor beta chains reported below all come from one sample, sequenced in a study of blood T cell repertoires in COVID-19. Here immunoSEQ multiplex PCR was the method, and the copy in TCRdb shows in-frame clones only, minus some. The table lists around 140,000 clones, roughly 90% of them singletons, with about 2% in the top ten. Material for sequencing was peripheral blood. The receptors come from a man between 70 and 80 years old with acute or convalescent COVID-19.

This chain uses TRBV29-1 with TRBJ2-7; possibly TRBD1 for D (6 bases). The V gene's germline CDR1 is SQVTM and CDR2 ANQGSEA. V was clipped by 4 bases and J by 2 bases, with 18 bases between them. The CDR3 is 15 residues long. The CDR3 DNA sequence: TGCAGCGTTGGACAGGCTGCCCAGAATCCCTACGAGCAGTACTTC. Encoded protein: CSVGQAAQNPYEQYF.

This chain links TRBV11-3 with TRBJ1-1; D unresolved. V gave up 4 bases and J gave up 5 bases, with 11 bases separating them. The CDR3 is made up of 13 amino acids. Germline CDR1 is SGHNT and CDR2 is YENEEA. CDR3 sequence (DNA): TGTGCCAGCAGCTACGACGGGAGGACTGAAGCTTTCTTT. Protein sequence: CASSYDGRTEAFF.

The rearrangement joins TRBV28 to TRBJ2-2, with a weak D call TRBD2 (6 bases). V was clipped by 5 bases and J by 7 bases, with 11 bases between them. Looked up from germline, CDR1 is MDHEN and CDR2 is SYDVKM. CDR3 length: 13 residues. CDR3 coding DNA: TGTGCCAGCAGTCCGCACGGGGGCGGGGAGCTGTTTTTT. Protein sequence: CASSPHGGGELFF.

The chain joins TRBV18 to TRBJ1-2; the D gene is possibly TRBD1 (6 bases). V lost 4 bases and J 0 bases, leaving 12 bases between the germline ends. The CDR3 is 15 amino acids. Germline V gene sequence: CDR1 KGHSH, CDR2 LQKENI. CDR3 sequence (DNA): TGTGCCAGCTCACGACAGGACACACCTAACTATGGCTACACCTTC. This translates into CASSRQDTPNYGYTF. Complete variable domain (other parts from reference TRBV18 and TRBJ1-2): NAGVMQNPRHLVRRRGQEARLRCSPMKGHSHVYWYRQLPEEGLKFMVYLQKENIIDESGMPKERFSAEFPKEGPSILRIQQVVRGDSAAYFCASSRQDTPNYGYTFGSGTRLTVV.

The rearrangement uses TRBV7-8 and TRBJ2-2; no clear D. There are 16 residues in the CDR3. Germline V gene data show CDR1 as SGHVS and CDR2 as FQNEAQ. V shed 5 bases and J shed 0 bases, with 13 bases lying between them. The DNA for the CDR3 is TGTGCCAGCAGCCCTCGGTCCTCGACGAACACCGGGGAGCTGTTTTTT. Translation gives CASSPRSSTNTGELFF.

The CDR3 protein is CASSPRRAGETQYF. CDR3 sequence (DNA): TGTGCCAGCAGCCCGAGGAGGGCCGGGGAGACCCAGTACTTC. The chain links TRBV5-6 to TRBJ2-5, with D perhaps matching TRBD2 (6 bases). Germline assignment: CDR1 SGHDT and CDR2 YYEEEE. V lost 4 bases and J 5 bases, leaving 15 bases between the germline ends. The length of the CDR3 is 14 residues.

This sequence joins TRBV9 and TRBJ1-6; no clear D. This CDR3 is built from 16 residues. Germline CDR1 SGDLS, CDR2 YYNGEE. V lost 4 bases to trimming and J lost 4 bases, with 15 bases between them. This CDR3 reads CASSSPPGAYNSPLHF. The CDR3 DNA is TGTGCCAGCAGCTCACCGCCGGGAGCATATAATTCACCCCTCCACTTT. Looking up the rest from reference TRBV9 and TRBJ1-6 gives the full variable domain: DSGVTQTPKHLITATGQRVTLRCSPRSGDLSVYWYQQSLDQGLQFLIQYYNGEERAKGNILERFSAQQFPDLHSELNLSSLELGDSALYFCASSSPPGAYNSPLHFGNGTRLTVT.